The clone carrying this T cell receptor beta chain was seen many times. This specimen comes from a study of response to subunit inactivated influenza vaccine. Via MiXCR, TCRdb re-called the RT-PCR reads, giving one row per CDR3 protein. The sample contains some 570,000 distinct CDR3 sequences, roughly 12% of which appear only once. V shed 5 bases, J shed 4 bases, and the junction held 5 bases outside the gene matches. CDR3 size: 14 residues. Looked up from germline, CDR1 is MDHEN and CDR2 is SYDVKM. The same sample was also studied in work on T cells expressing NK-cell markers. From that study: Template switching by 5'RACE with UMIs generated the TCR beta cDNA.

Sequenced material: PBMCs from blood, taken on the day of vaccination. The source is a man in his fifties who received an inactivated influenza vaccine. This rearrangement joins TRBV28 to TRBJ2-7; 10 nucleotides agree with TRBD2. Here the CDR3 reads CASSNGLAVYEQYF. As DNA, the CDR3 is TGTGCCAGCAGTAACGGACTAGCGGTATACGAGCAGTACTTC.